What follows are 15 T cell receptor beta chains derived from one specimen sequenced in a study of graft-versus-host responses after intestinal transplantation. This table comes from immunoSEQ multiplex PCR, and its TCRdb copy is limited to in-frame clones, with some not included. There are about 120,000 clones in the sample; about 93% occur only once, and roughly 0.11% lies in the top ten. Which antigens these TCRs recognize remains unknown. This specimen was unstimulated CD4+ T cells sorted from spleen or lymph node cells, taken before intestinal transplant. The receptors shown here come from a human donor who received an intestinal transplant.

The rearrangement links TRBV2 to TRBJ2-5, with a possible D match to TRBD2 (5 bases). The CDR3 extends over 12 amino acids. V was pared by 10 bases and J by 2 bases, with 11 bases between. Germline assignment: CDR1 SNHLY and CDR2 FYNNEI. The CDR3 loop reads CANSRDQETQYF. The CDR3 DNA follows: TGTGCCAACTCCCGGGATCAAGAGACCCAGTACTTC.

V usage is TRBV29-1 and J usage is TRBJ1-2; D unresolved. From germline, CDR1 is SQVTM and CDR2 ANQGSEA. This CDR3 has 12 residues. The V end was cut by 1 base, the J end by 4 bases, with 7 bases between. CDR3 sequence (DNA): TGCAGCGTTGAAGCGCCGATCTATGGCTACACCTTC. Its translation: CSVEAPIYGYTF.

The rearrangement joins TRBV14 to TRBJ2-7; 15 nucleotides line up with TRBD2. From germline, CDR1 is SGHDN and CDR2 FVKESK. Trimming removed 4 bases from V and 7 bases from J; junction bases left unmatched: 20. The CDR3 consists of 20 residues. The chain's CDR3 is CASSLGTSGRMMGPTREQYF. The CDR3 DNA follows: TGTGCCAGCAGCCTAGGGACTAGCGGGAGGATGATGGGTCCTACGAGGGAGCAGTACTTC.

The V and J genes are TRBV30 and TRBJ2-2; maybe TRBD2 (6 bases). V dropped 4 bases and J dropped 3 bases, with 21 bases sitting between them. The CDR3 spans 17 residues. Germline CDR1 and CDR2: GTSNPN and SVGIG (reference sequence). The CDR3 DNA sequence: TGTGCCTGGACACCGGGACTCTTTATTAGGGACACCGGGGAGCTGTTTTTT. This translates into CAWTPGLFIRDTGELFF. Variable domain in full (rest from reference TRBV30 and TRBJ2-2): SQTIHQWPATLVQPVGSPLSLECTVEGTSNPNLYWYRQAAGRGLQLLFYSVGIGQISSEVPQNLSASRPQDRQFILSSKKLLLSDSGFYLCAWTPGLFIRDTGELFFGEGSRLTVL.

The chain links TRBV27 to TRBJ2-7; D remains unclear. Trimming cost V 8 bases and J 3 bases, with 5 bases left between them. The CDR3 sequence is 10 residues long. Per the germline V gene, CDR1 is MNHEY and CDR2 is SMNVEV (reference sequence). The CDR3 nucleotides read TGTGCCAGCGGAATCTACGAGCAGTACTTC. It specifies CASGIYEQYF.

The V and J genes are TRBV7-3 and TRBJ2-1, with 11 bases lining up with TRBD2. V shed 5 bases and J 4 bases; nucleotides not matched to a gene: 4. This CDR3 comprises 15 residues. CDR1 is SGHTA, CDR2 FQGTGA, per germline. CDR3 amino acids: CASSAGTSGYNEQFF. CDR3 coding DNA: TGTGCCAGCAGCGCTGGGACTAGCGGTTACAATGAGCAGTTCTTC.

The chain links TRBV6-5 to TRBJ2-1; 9 bases fit TRBD2. Germline CDR1 reads MNHEY; CDR2 reads SVGAGI. CDR3 size: 14 residues. Trimming cost V 6 bases and J 5 bases; bases outside gene matches: 5. The CDR3 spells CASRNSGGDNEQFF. The CDR3 DNA reads TGTGCCAGCAGAAATAGCGGGGGAGACAATGAGCAGTTCTTC.

The V gene is TRBV5-1, the J gene TRBJ2-7; possibly TRBD1 for D (6 bases). The CDR3 consists of 15 residues. Trimming cost V 0 bases and J 0 bases, with 10 bases left between them. Germline CDR1 SGHRS, CDR2 YFSETQ. DNA of the CDR3: TGCGCCAGCAGCTTGGACGGGACATACTCCTACGAGCAGTACTTC. Encoded protein: CASSLDGTYSYEQYF.

The chain combines TRBV29-1 with TRBJ2-5, with 11 bases fitting TRBD2. V lost 6 bases to trimming and J lost 4 bases; unmatched junction nucleotides: 7. CDR3 length: 14 amino acids. Per the germline V gene, CDR1 is SQVTM and CDR2 is ANQGSEA. The CDR3: CSVSPGLAGETQYF. Written as DNA, the CDR3 is TGCAGCGTGAGCCCTGGACTAGCGGGAGAGACCCAGTACTTC.

As to this clone: The germline gene is not matched at one end of the junction; a read error may be the cause. The chain links TRBV11-2 to TRBJ2-1; 7 bases match TRBD2. The CDR3 totals 14 residues. CDR1 and CDR2 from the germline V gene are SGHAT and FQNNGV. Here the CDR3 reads CASSVDLSGRGQFF. The CDR3 DNA follows: TGTGCCAGCAGCGTAGATTTGTCAGGGAGGGGGCAGTTCTTC.

Comments on this clone: This CDR3 is also generated by other DNA sequences in the sample. CDR3 residues: CASSPTGYEQYF. The CDR3 DNA sequence: TGTGCCAGCTCACCTACAGGCTACGAGCAGTACTTC. The chain has TRBV18 and TRBJ2-7, with a possible D match to TRBD1 (5 bases). The V end was cut by 3 bases, the J end by 3 bases, with 6 bases between. Germline V lookup: CDR1 KGHSH, CDR2 LQKENI. This CDR3 contains 12 residues.

The chain combines TRBV28 with TRBJ2-2; TRBD2 agrees at 16 bases. Trimming cost V 2 bases and J 0 bases; bases outside gene matches: 9. Per germline, CDR1 MDHEN and CDR2 SYDVKM. The CDR3 loop spans 21 amino acids. The CDR3: CASSLPIGGLAGGANTGELFF. For the CDR3, the DNA is TGTGCCAGCAGTTTACCCATAGGGGGACTAGCGGGAGGGGCGAACACCGGGGAGCTGTTTTTT. Together with reference TRBV28 and TRBJ2-2, the CDR3 gives the full variable domain: DVKVTQSSRYLVKRTGEKVFLECVQDMDHENMFWYRQDPGLGLRLIYFSYDVKMKEKGDIPEGYSVSREKKERFSLILESASTNQTSMYLCASSLPIGGLAGGANTGELFFGEGSRLTVL.

This sequence joins TRBV9 and TRBJ2-2; D not certain. Trimming shortened V by 4 bases and J by 1 base, and 5 bases separated the two germline ends. The CDR3 covers 13 residues. CDR1 is SGDLS, CDR2 YYNGEE, per germline. The CDR3 DNA reads TGTGCCAGCAGCCCCAAGAACACCGGGGAGCTGTTTTTT. Amino acids: CASSPKNTGELFF.

The J gene is TRBJ1-2, the V gene TRBV25-1; perhaps TRBD1 as D (6 bases). CDR3 size: 15 residues. Germline CDR1 is MGHDK and CDR2 is SYGVNS. Trimming stripped 3 bases from V and 1 base from J, with 12 bases between. CDR3 sequence reads: CASSDRKGGNYGYTF. As DNA, the CDR3 is TGTGCCAGCAGTGACCGAAAAGGGGGTAACTATGGCTACACCTTC.

This rearrangement joins TRBV5-1 to TRBJ2-2, with TRBD2 identical over 8 bases. The CDR3 extends over 17 amino acids. After removal of 0 bases from V and 6 bases from J, the junction contained 10 bases not matched to a gene. The germline CDR1 and CDR2 sequences are SGHRS and YFSETQ. The CDR3 here is CASSLAPAGEVSGELFF. The CDR3 bases are TGCGCCAGCAGCTTGGCCCCAGCGGGAGAGGTCTCCGGGGAGCTGTTTTTT.